A single sample gave rise to the 10 T cell receptor beta chains below, sequenced in a study of CD8+ T cells in alopecia areata. Extraction of RNA preceded its reverse transcription into cDNA, which served as the sequencing template. Assay used: immunoSEQ multiplex PCR; TCRdb lists only in-frame clones, some missing. This table has under 350,000 clones, over 45% appearing once. Treatment noted: oral pan-JAK inhibitor, 5-10 mg twice daily. The source material was CD4+ T cells sorted from blood, sampled at week 24, from a patient treated with tofacitinib. All receptors derive from a human donor with alopecia areata.

The chain carries TRBV11-2 and TRBJ2-3; maybe TRBD1 (7 bases). V lost 0 bases and J 2 bases, leaving 9 bases between the germline ends. The germline gives CDR1 SGHAT, CDR2 FQNNGV. The CDR3 totals 15 residues. The CDR3 is CASSLEEGATDTQYF. In nucleotides, the CDR3 is TGTGCCAGCAGCTTAGAGGAGGGGGCCACAGATACGCAGTATTTT.

On this clone: The junction shows a germline mismatch at one end, possibly a read error. V gene TRBV2 combines with J gene TRBJ1-6; D is undetermined. CDR3 length: 13 amino acids. CDR1 is SNHLY and CDR2 is FYNNEI in the germline V gene. CDR3 region: CASREPIFSPLHF. The CDR3 DNA reads TGTGCCAGCCGTGAACCGATTTTTTCACCCCTCCACTTT.

V gene TRBV25-1 combines with J gene TRBJ2-1; D unclear. Germline CDR1 MGHDK, CDR2 SYGVNS. Trimming shortened V by 3 bases and J by 4 bases, and 10 bases separated the two germline ends. This CDR3 is built from 14 residues. CDR3 in amino acids: CASSEAMGYNEQFF. The CDR3 coding sequence is TGTGCCAGCAGTGAGGCGATGGGGTACAATGAGCAGTTCTTC.

This chain connects TRBV15 to TRBJ1-5, with 8 nucleotides matching TRBD1. In germline, CDR1 is LNHNV, CDR2 YYDKDF (reference sequence). The V gene end was trimmed by 1 base and the J gene end by 0 bases; junction bases not matched to a gene: 11. This CDR3 comprises 19 residues. CDR3 bases: TGTGCCACCAGCAGAGGAGATGGACAGGGTAGCTATAGCAATCAGCCCCAGCATTTT. Translated: CATSRGDGQGSYSNQPQHF.

The chain has TRBV7-9 and TRBJ1-5, with D perhaps TRBD1 (5 bases). Between the trimmed V and J ends, which lost 5 bases and 4 bases, there was a span of 12 bases. The length of the CDR3 is 14 residues. Germline V gene lookup returns CDR1 SEHNR and CDR2 FQNEAQ (reference sequence). CDR3 DNA sequence: TGTGCCAGCAGCGTCGACAGAGATAATCAGCCCCAGCATTTT. It translates to CASSVDRDNQPQHF.

This rearrangement joins TRBV7-2 to TRBJ1-1, with 9 bases aligning to TRBD1. With V trimmed by 4 bases and J by 1 base, 7 bases remained unmatched. The CDR3 runs 16 residues. Germline lookup yields CDR1 SGHTA and CDR2 FQGNSA. The CDR3 DNA reads as TGTGCCAGCAGCTGGGGACAGGGAAGAGGGAACACTGAAGCTTTCTTT. It translates to CASSWGQGRGNTEAFF.

This clone was observed a single time. CDR3 DNA: TGTGCCAGCAGCGTAGAGGGGGGCCCTAGCAATCAGCCCCAGCATTTT. Its protein is CASSVEGGPSNQPQHF. The V gene is TRBV9, the J gene TRBJ1-5; a weak D match, TRBD1 (6 bases). Germline loops: CDR1 SGDLS, CDR2 YYNGEE. The CDR3 sequence is 16 residues long. V was pared by 0 bases and J by 0 bases, with 10 bases between.

CDR3 nucleotide sequence: TGTGCCAGCAGTGAAAACTATGGCTACACCTTC. Residues: CASSENYGYTF. The chain employs TRBV25-1 and TRBJ1-2, with D hard to call. V lost 2 bases to trimming and J lost 2 bases, with 0 bases between them. Germline assignment: CDR1 MGHDK and CDR2 SYGVNS. The CDR3 extends over 11 amino acids.

The gene calls are TRBV27 and TRBJ1-6; D is unclear. CDR3 length: 17 amino acids. V gave up 0 bases and J gave up 0 bases, with 9 bases separating them. Germline V gene data show CDR1 as MNHEY and CDR2 as SMNVEV (reference sequence). The chain's CDR3 is CASSLSRPSSYNSPLHF. The CDR3 bases are TGTGCCAGCAGTTTATCGAGACCGAGCTCCTATAATTCACCCCTCCACTTT.

This sequence joins TRBV5-1 and TRBJ2-7; 9 bases are shared with TRBD2. The CDR3 loop spans 16 amino acids. The germline gives CDR1 SGHRS, CDR2 YFSETQ. The V and J ends lost 4 bases and 4 bases, in that order; junction bases with no gene match: 12. The CDR3 nucleotides read TGCGCCAGCAGCCCCAGGGGTAGCGGGGGATCTTACGAGCAGTACTTC. It translates to CASSPRGSGGSYEQYF.